This T cell receptor (beta chain) originates from a study of blood T cell repertoires in COVID-19. The CDR3 consists of 19 residues. From germline, CDR1 is SGHTA and CDR2 FQGNSA. V was pared by 3 bases and J by 1 base, with 15 bases of the junction left unmatched. Under the authors' procedure: Reference gene primer amplification gave nucleated cell count estimates. Only in-frame clones appear in the TCRdb table, and some are missing; sequencing was by immunoSEQ multiplex PCR. That table furnishes V, J and clone size, whereas the DNA furnished D and trimming. The sample records about 290,000 clones, around 90% being singletons.

This clonotype was sampled from a woman aged 35 to 49 who had recovered from COVID-19. What was sequenced was PBMCs or T cells enriched from blood (not recorded which). The chain combines TRBV7-2 with TRBJ2-1, with 7 bases that match TRBD2. The CDR3 is CASSFDPQTGGPSYNEQFF. For the CDR3, the DNA is TGTGCCAGCAGCTTCGACCCACAGACGGGAGGCCCTTCCTACAATGAGCAGTTCTTC.